The 30 T cell receptor beta chains below all came from one sample that was sequenced in a study of beta chain features in type 1 diabetes. Study outcomes and limitations: Shorter TCRB CDR3s, moderately but significantly so, marked every one of the four CD4+ subsets in Type 1 diabetes patients.

The whole isolated RNA underwent reverse transcription, so sequencing captured expressed TCRB transcripts. Method: immunoSEQ multiplex PCR; TCRdb's copy keeps in-frame clones and lacks some. There are 600,000 to 700,000 clones in the sample; 10% to 15% occur only once, and less than 0.025% lies in the top ten. These receptors lack a known antigen. Sequencing was done on a sample of naive CD4+ T cells from blood. The receptors come from a young man with type 1 diabetes.

This clone showed up just a few times. The chain joins TRBV6-5 to TRBJ1-2, with 9 nucleotides matching TRBD1. This CDR3 has 16 amino acids. Germline V gene sequence: CDR1 MNHEY, CDR2 SVGAGI. V lost 4 bases, J lost 4 bases, and 10 bases stayed unmatched. The CDR3 region has the DNA TGTGCCAGCAGTTCCCCCTCCGGGACAGGGCCCTATGGCTACACCTTC. Amino acid sequence: CASSSPSGTGPYGYTF.

The V and J genes are TRBV29-1 and TRBJ2-7; TRBD1 matches at 7 bases. Germline V gene data show CDR1 as SQVTM and CDR2 as ANQGSEA. V lost 6 bases, J lost 3 bases, and 11 bases stayed unmatched. The CDR3 consists of 14 residues. The DNA for the CDR3 is TGCAGCGTCTACGCGACAGGGAGAGACTACGAGCAGTACTTC. Translation: CSVYATGRDYEQYF.

The chain recombines TRBV27 with TRBJ2-7; 9 bases are shared with TRBD1. The germline V gene has CDR1 MNHEY and CDR2 SMNVEV (reference sequence). V shed 3 bases and J 2 bases; nucleotides not matched to a gene: 5. The CDR3 totals 15 residues. The CDR3, as DNA: TGTGCCAGCAGTTTGGAGGGACAGGGTCCCTACGAGCAGTACTTC. Residues: CASSLEGQGPYEQYF.

This clone was observed a handful of times. This chain uses TRBV6-5 with TRBJ1-6, with D perhaps matching TRBD1 (6 bases). Trimming took 2 bases from V and 7 from J, leaving 6 bases between them. Per the germline V gene, CDR1 is MNHEY and CDR2 is SVGAGI. The CDR3 is made up of 13 amino acids. The CDR3 reads CASSYDRNSPLHF. In DNA, the CDR3 is TGTGCCAGCAGTTACGACAGGAATTCACCCCTCCACTTT.

J is TRBJ2-1 and V is TRBV6-5, with D possibly being TRBD1 (6 bases). The CDR3 runs 13 residues. Between the trimmed V and J ends, which lost 4 bases and 6 bases, there was a span of 10 bases. Germline CDR1 MNHEY, CDR2 SVGAGI. The CDR3 DNA reads TGTGCCAGCAGTTCCCGGGACACCAATGAGCAGTTCTTC. It translates to CASSSRDTNEQFF.

V is TRBV28 and J is TRBJ2-3, with D maybe TRBD2 (6 bases). Germline V gene lookup returns CDR1 MDHEN and CDR2 SYDVKM. V was trimmed by 10 bases and J by 2 bases, leaving 28 bases between them. The CDR3 has 18 amino acids. CDR3 in amino acids: CAIRNTPGVAEDTDTQYF. The CDR3 DNA is TGTGCCATCAGAAACACCCCCGGGGTAGCGGAAGACACAGATACGCAGTATTTT.

The chain links TRBV30 to TRBJ2-5, with no clear D. The closer fit of TRBJ2-7 to the DNA end suggests the J call may be wrong. Germline loops: CDR1 GTSNPN, CDR2 SVGIG (reference sequence). This CDR3 is 15 amino acids long. CDR3 residues: CAWNEYFRGAYEQYF. CDR3 nucleotide sequence: TGTGCCTGGAACGAGTACTTCCGAGGCGCCTACGAGCAGTACTTC.

The sample holds a few counts of this clone. This sequence joins TRBV2 and TRBJ2-1, with D perhaps assigned TRBD1 or TRBD2 (5 bases each). Germline CDR1 is SNHLY and CDR2 is FYNNEI. The CDR3 is 15 residues long. V was clipped by 6 bases and J by 1 base, with 13 bases between them. The CDR3 region has the DNA TGTGCCAGCAGAAGTGAGGGGAATTCCTACAATGAGCAGTTCTTC. Translated, it gives CASRSEGNSYNEQFF.

This rearrangement joins TRBV7-2 to TRBJ2-5; D unresolved. The germline gives CDR1 SGHTA, CDR2 FQGNSA. The germline V and J ends were trimmed by 2 bases and 12 bases, with 10 bases remaining between them. The CDR3 spans 11 residues. The CDR3 protein is CASSLQTTKYF. The CDR3 DNA reads TGTGCCAGCAGCTTACAAACCACCAAGTACTTC.

This clone was seen only a few times. DNA for the CDR3: TGTGCCAGCAGCTTCACGGGGTCCTCCTACGAGCAGTACTTC. Protein: CASSFTGSSYEQYF. The gene calls are TRBV7-9 and TRBJ2-7; possible D gene TRBD2, 5 bases. This CDR3 comprises 14 residues. Trimming removed 3 bases at V and 0 bases at J, with 9 bases between. Germline assignment: CDR1 SEHNR and CDR2 FQNEAQ (reference sequence).

The V and J genes are TRBV5-1 and TRBJ1-5; weak D call: TRBD1 (6 bases). CDR1 and CDR2 from the germline V gene are SGHRS and YFSETQ. The CDR3 loop spans 14 amino acids. Trimming removed 1 base from V and 4 bases from J, with 9 bases in between. This CDR3 reads CASSLQGGNQPQHF. CDR3 bases: TGCGCCAGCAGCTTGCAAGGGGGAAATCAGCCCCAGCATTTT.

The table lists this clone with a few counts. The chain uses TRBV28 and TRBJ1-1; D might be TRBD1 (6 bases). V dropped 6 bases and J dropped 6 bases, with 20 bases sitting between them. The CDR3 runs to 15 residues. Per germline, CDR1 MDHEN and CDR2 SYDVKM. The CDR3 reads CASSPGTFSGAEAFF. The CDR3 DNA reads as TGTGCCAGCAGCCCCGGGACATTCTCGGGCGCTGAAGCTTTCTTT.

The J gene is TRBJ2-7, the V gene TRBV5-4; D might be TRBD1 (5 bases). The CDR3 runs 15 residues. Germline values: CDR1 SGHNT, CDR2 YYREEE (reference sequence). Trimming stripped 0 bases from V and 1 base from J, with 11 bases between. The CDR3 region is CASSLAAGLSYEQYF. In DNA, the CDR3 is TGTGCCAGCAGCTTGGCGGCAGGGCTATCCTACGAGCAGTACTTC.

The V and J genes are TRBV9 and TRBJ2-7; 10 bases map to TRBD2. With V trimmed by 3 bases and J by 5 bases, 8 bases remained unmatched. CDR1 SGDLS and CDR2 YYNGEE come from the germline V gene. The CDR3 is 15 residues long. The CDR3: CASSGEGLARDEQYF. CDR3 nucleotides: TGTGCCAGCAGCGGCGAGGGACTAGCGAGGGACGAGCAGTACTTC.

The chain joins TRBV1 to TRBJ2-7; the table's D gene call, TRBD2, was not cross checked with the DNA. TRBV1 is termed a pseudogene. The CDR3 runs 14 residues. CDR3 sequence reads: CTSSQRRSSYEQYF. The CDR3 DNA follows: TGCACCAGCAGCCAGAGGCGGAGCTCCTACGAGCAGTACTTC.

This clone occurred a few times. The chain uses TRBV4-1 and TRBJ2-2, with a tentative D call TRBD2 (5 bases). CDR3 length: 15 amino acids. Trimming took off 1 base at V and 6 bases at J, with 12 bases between the two ends. Germline-derived CDR1 and CDR2 are MGHRA and YSYEKL. For the CDR3, the DNA is TGCGCCAGCAGCCAAGTACCCGGGGTAGCCGGGGAGCTGTTTTTT. Its translation is CASSQVPGVAGELFF.

This clone was detected a few times. The rearrangement uses TRBV12-5 and TRBJ2-3, with a possible D match to TRBD2 (5 bases). V was cut by 6 bases and J by 4 bases, with 20 bases left in between. The CDR3 has 16 residues. Germline lookup yields CDR1 LGHNT and CDR2 FRNRAP. CDR3 bases: TGTGCTAGTGGACCCTTCATATCGCGCGGGCCAGATACGCAGTATTTT. Its translation is CASGPFISRGPDTQYF. Full variable domain (outside the CDR3, taken from reference TRBV12-5 and TRBJ2-3): DARVTQTPRHKVTEMGQEVTMRCQPILGHNTVFWYRQTMMQGLELLAYFRNRAPLDDSGMPKDRFSAEMPDATLATLKIQPSEPRDSAVYFCASGPFISRGPDTQYFGPGTRLTVL.

The chain employs TRBV21-1 and TRBJ2-4; the table's D call TRBD1 went unverified against the DNA. TRBV21-1 constitutes a pseudogene. The CDR3 extends over 18 amino acids. CDR3 protein: CASSSGRDRALAKNIQYF. The CDR3 bases are TGTGCCAGCAGCTCGGGAAGGGACAGGGCCCTAGCCAAAAACATTCAGTACTTC.

The CDR3 reads CASSPGGNSPLHF. CDR3 sequence (DNA): TGTGCCAGCTCACCAGGCGGTAATTCACCCCTCCACTTT. This chain joins TRBV18 and TRBJ1-6, with D unresolved. Trimming removed 2 bases from V and 6 bases from J, with 5 bases in between. The CDR3 loop spans 13 amino acids. CDR1 and CDR2 (germline): KGHSH, LQKENI.

There are a few counts of this clone. This chain uses TRBV29-1 with TRBJ2-6; no definite D call. With 5 bases removed from V and 2 bases from J, the gap between germline ends came to 7 bases. This CDR3 has 13 amino acids. Germline V gene data show CDR1 as SQVTM and CDR2 as ANQGSEA. The CDR3 spells CSVSGAGANVLTF. CDR3 in DNA: TGCAGCGTTAGTGGAGCTGGGGCCAACGTCCTGACTTTC.

In regard to this clone: Other DNA variants within this sample encode the same CDR3. This chain links TRBV29-1 with TRBJ2-5; tentatively, D is TRBD1 (5 bases). The V end lost 2 bases, the J end lost 4 bases, and 8 bases lay between the germline ends. CDR1 is SQVTM, CDR2 ANQGSEA, per germline. The CDR3 is 12 residues long. The CDR3, as DNA: TGCAGCGTTGAACAGGGCCGAGAGACCCAGTACTTC. It specifies CSVEQGRETQYF.

This clone was found a few times. The V gene is TRBV29-1, the J gene TRBJ2-5, with 7 bases matching TRBD1. CDR1 and CDR2 from the germline V gene are SQVTM and ANQGSEA. The trim removed 5 bases at V and 4 bases at J, leaving 4 bases unmatched. This CDR3 spans 12 amino acids. CDR3 bases: TGCAGCGTTCAAAGACAGGGAGAGACCCAGTACTTC. Amino acid sequence: CSVQRQGETQYF.

In this sample, this clone turned up a few times. The CDR3 sequence: CSVEAGGGYGYTF. The CDR3 bases are TGCAGCGTTGAAGCAGGGGGCGGCTATGGCTACACCTTC. The V gene is TRBV29-1, the J gene TRBJ1-2, with 8 bases identical to TRBD1. CDR1 SQVTM and CDR2 ANQGSEA come from the germline V gene. CDR3 length: 13 amino acids. Germline trimming cut 1 base from V and 4 bases from J; bases unmatched to any gene: 2.

The gene calls are TRBV30 and TRBJ1-4; D is ambiguous. Looked up from germline, CDR1 is GTSNPN and CDR2 is SVGIG (reference sequence). V lost 2 bases, J lost 7 bases, and 11 bases lay in between. This CDR3 is built from 13 residues. CDR3 in amino acids: CAWSNNEAEKLFF. CDR3 sequence (DNA): TGTGCCTGGAGTAACAACGAGGCTGAAAAACTGTTTTTT.

The table lists this clone with a few counts. This chain links TRBV6-1 with TRBJ2-5, with 7 bases lining up with TRBD1. The CDR3 runs 14 residues. Germline values: CDR1 MNHNS, CDR2 SASEGT. The ends lost 6 bases at V and 0 bases at J; junction bases unmatched: 4. CDR3 sequence reads: CASRGQIYQETQYF. CDR3 bases: TGTGCCAGCAGGGGACAGATTTACCAAGAGACCCAGTACTTC.

The rearrangement joins TRBV29-1 to TRBJ2-2; maybe TRBD2 (5 bases). Trimming took off 7 bases at V and 6 bases at J, with 18 bases between the two ends. The germline gives CDR1 SQVTM, CDR2 ANQGSEA. CDR3 length equals 14 residues. The CDR3 region is CSAGGPIPPGELFF. In DNA form, the CDR3 reads TGCAGCGCCGGAGGCCCTATACCTCCCGGGGAGCTGTTTTTT.

This clone has just a few counts. This chain connects TRBV5-4 to TRBJ1-2; no clear D. This CDR3 has 13 amino acids. Germline assignment: CDR1 SGHNT and CDR2 YYREEE (reference sequence). Trimming left V 3 bases short and J 3 bases short, with 9 bases between. CDR3 sequence (DNA): TGTGCCAGCAGCTCGCCTACGGACTATGGCTACACCTTC. Its translation: CASSSPTDYGYTF.

Only a few counts were recorded for this clone. The rearrangement joins TRBV4-1 to TRBJ2-7, with 8 bases fitting TRBD1. The CDR3 is made up of 17 amino acids. Germline CDR1 is MGHRA and CDR2 is YSYEKL. Trimming at V came to 0 bases and at J to 4 bases, leaving 11 bases not matched to a gene. The CDR3 loop is CASSQDPGRGLRYEQYF. The CDR3 bases are TGCGCCAGCAGCCAAGACCCCGGCAGGGGGCTTCGGTACGAGCAGTACTTC.

This rearrangement joins TRBV11-2 to TRBJ1-1; 7 bases are shared with TRBD1. This CDR3 is 17 amino acids long. The germline V gene has CDR1 SGHAT and CDR2 FQNNGV. V lost 2 bases to trimming and J lost 4 bases; unmatched junction nucleotides: 13. The CDR3 DNA sequence: TGTGCCAGCAGCTTAAAGACAGGGTCTGAGACGGGCACTGAAGCTTTCTTT. Translated: CASSLKTGSETGTEAFF.

This clone was found a few times. V and J are TRBV5-1 and TRBJ2-3, with a possible D match to TRBD2 (6 bases). CDR3 size: 14 residues. The germline V gene encodes CDR1 SGHRS and CDR2 YFSETQ. Trimming removed 0 bases at V and 4 bases at J, with 9 bases between. The CDR3 DNA follows: TGCGCCAGCAGCTTGGGGTCTAGCGCAGATACGCAGTATTTT. Translated, it gives CASSLGSSADTQYF. The full variable domain, in which reference TRBV5-1 and TRBJ2-3 provide the parts outside the CDR3, is KAGVTQTPRYLIKTRGQQVTLSCSPISGHRSVSWYQQTPGQGLQFLFEYFSETQRNKGNFPGRFSGRQFSNSRSEMNVSTLELGDSALYLCASSLGSSADTQYFGPGTRLTVL.